This T cell receptor (beta chain) was retrieved from a study of identical twins. TCRdb processed the 5' RACE reads anew with MiXCR; each CDR3 protein has one entry. The table has hundreds of thousands of distinct CDR3 sequences, about 12% seen once. V lost 4 bases to trimming and J lost 7 bases; unmatched junction nucleotides: 8. The CDR3 contains 15 residues. Germline assignment: CDR1 SGHDN and CDR2 FVKESK. The same data also went into a second study, on yellow fever vaccine responses in identical twins.

This receptor was obtained from a woman younger than 35 in good health. The chain recombines TRBV14 with TRBJ2-1; 9 nucleotides agree with TRBD1. Input material: PBMCs. CDR3 region: CASSRNRGQGNEQFF. The DNA of the CDR3 is TGTGCCAGCAGCCGTAACAGGGGGCAGGGGAATGAGCAGTTCTTC.